The T cell receptor (beta chain) under discussion was sequenced for a study of beta chain features in type 1 diabetes. General observations from the study: All four CD4+ subsets from Type 1 diabetes patients carried moderately but significantly shorter TCRB CDR3s.

TCRB transcripts that were expressed got sequenced, as all of the isolated RNA had been reverse transcribed. Repertoires were generated with immunoSEQ multiplex PCR, while TCRdb's copy carries only in-frame clones and drops some. The sample lists a few hundred thousand clones, around 12% occurring once. This clone was recorded a few times. Its antigen is undetermined. Germline CDR1 GTSNPN, CDR2 SVGIG (reference sequence). CDR3 length: 13 amino acids. The sequenced sample was naive CD4+ T cells from blood. The TCR comes from a young woman with type 1 diabetes. The V call is TRBV30, the J call TRBJ2-1, with 10 positions matching TRBD2. The CDR3 DNA reads as TGTGCTTTGGCTACTAGCGGGAACAATGAGCAGTTCTTC. It specifies CALATSGNNEQFF. Supplemented by reference TRBV30 and TRBJ2-1, the full variable domain reads SQTIHQWPATLVQPVGSPLSLECTVEGTSNPNLYWYRQAAGRGLQLLFYSVGIGQISSEVPQNLSASRPQDRQFILSSKKLLLSDSGFYLCALATSGNNEQFFGPGTRLTVL.